This entry lists 21 T cell receptor beta chains sequenced from one sample in a study of Graves' ophthalmopathy and Graves' hyperthyroidism. The sequenced template was RNA, covering the TCR beta CDR3 region. A first-round RT-PCR used HTBI primers, followed by a second-round multiplex PCR. TCRdb fed the multiplex PCR reads into MiXCR, producing one record per CDR3 protein. Of 1 million to 1.3 million distinct CDR3 sequences listed, roughly 35% are singletons. Sequences were obtained from peripheral blood or thyroid tissue (not recorded which). These receptors originate from an adult man with Graves' hyperthyroidism.

The rearrangement uses TRBV10-2 and TRBJ1-1, with TRBD1 as a possible D gene (5 bases). Germline-derived CDR1 and CDR2 are WSHSY and SAAADI. CDR3 length: 16 residues. V was shortened by 3 bases and J by 1 base, with 15 bases between the two germline ends. The CDR3, as DNA: TGCGCCAGCAGTGATTGGCAGGGTAGAGGGAACACTGAAGCTTTCTTT. It codes for CASSDWQGRGNTEAFF.

Many counts were recorded for this clonotype. V usage is TRBV5-8 and J usage is TRBJ1-3; perhaps TRBD1 as D (6 bases). This CDR3 is 14 amino acids long. V was pared by 3 bases and J by 3 bases, with 10 bases between. Germline V lookup: CDR1 SGHTS, CDR2 YDEGEE. CDR3 in DNA: TGTGCCAGCAGCTACGGGGGCGGTGGAAACACCATATATTTT. Protein sequence: CASSYGGGGNTIYF. Together with reference TRBV5-8 and TRBJ1-3, the CDR3 gives the full variable domain: EAGVTQSPTHLIKTRGQQATLRCSPISGHTSVYWYQQALGLGLQFLLWYDEGEERNRGNFPPRFSGRQFPNYSSELNVNALELEDSALYLCASSYGGGGNTIYFGEGSWLTVV.

Comment on this clonotype: Mismatch with germline at one junction end may stem from a read error. This rearrangement joins TRBV15 to TRBJ2-5, with TRBD1 matching over 9 bases. The CDR3 is 19 amino acids. Germline CDR1 and CDR2: LNHNV and YYDKDF (reference sequence). The CDR3 sequence: CATSHILTGTGLAQETQNF. The CDR3, as DNA: TGTGCCACCAGCCATATACTGACCGGGACAGGGCTAGCCCAAGAGACCCAGAACTTC.

The rearrangement uses TRBV20-1 and TRBJ1-6; the D is unclear. Per the germline V gene, CDR1 is DFQATT and CDR2 is SNEGSKA (reference sequence). There are 10 residues in the CDR3. V gave up 6 bases and J gave up 8 bases, with 5 bases separating them. CDR3 in DNA: TGCAGTGCCAACGATTCACCCCTCCACTTT. This translates into CSANDSPLHF.

The chain uses TRBV24-1 and TRBJ2-7; possible D gene TRBD1, 6 bases. The germline CDR1 and CDR2 sequences are KGHDR and SFDVKD. The CDR3 is made up of 14 amino acids. Trimming stripped 9 bases from V and 3 bases from J, with 17 bases between. The CDR3 region is CATSPGGRYYEQYF. The CDR3 region has the DNA TGTGCCACCTCCCCTGGGGGCCGATACTACGAGCAGTACTTC.

The rearrangement links TRBV6-5 to TRBJ1-1, with D maybe TRBD1 (5 bases). V was cut by 0 bases and J by 3 bases, with 14 bases left in between. Germline-derived CDR1 and CDR2 are MNHEY and SVGAGI. This CDR3 is built from 16 residues. The CDR3: CASSYSTYQGDTEAFF. The CDR3 DNA is TGTGCCAGCAGTTACTCGACGTACCAGGGTGACACTGAAGCTTTCTTT.

This clonotype was counted between two and nine times. The chain employs TRBV7-9 and TRBJ1-1; D call uncertain. In germline, CDR1 is SEHNR, CDR2 FQNEAQ (reference sequence). Between the trimmed V and J ends, which lost 6 bases and 3 bases, there was a span of 20 bases. The CDR3 has 16 residues. CDR3 DNA: TGTGCCAGCAGGTCAGTTGAAAGGTCACTTTACACTGAAGCTTTCTTT. The encoded protein is CASRSVERSLYTEAFF.

Comments on this clonotype: One end of the junction fails to match germline, which may point to a read error. The CDR3 spells CASSLEGQGGALF. Written as DNA, the CDR3 is TGTGCCAGCAGCTTAGAGGGACAGGGAGGTGCTCTCTTT. This chain links TRBV7-8 with TRBJ1-1; 9 bases are shared with TRBD1. Germline loops: CDR1 SGHVS, CDR2 FQNEAQ. The CDR3 is 13 residues long.

Comments on this clonotype: This may be a read error: a much more frequent sequence differs by one nucleotide. Given the absence of the conserved phenylalanine or tryptophan at the CDR3 end, a read error is likely. The V gene is TRBV7-9, the J gene TRBJ2-7; 11 bases map to TRBD2. V trimming: 5 bases; J trimming: 2 bases; junction bases outside the gene matches: 11. There are 17 residues in the CDR3. The germline V gene encodes CDR1 SEHNR and CDR2 FQNEAQ (reference sequence). As DNA, the CDR3 is TGTGCCAGCAGCCCGGGGGGACTAGCGGATCGAGCCTACGAGCAGTACCTC. It yields the protein CASSPGGLADRAYEQYL.

This clonotype was observed many times. This chain uses TRBV25-1 with TRBJ2-5; 7 bases are shared with TRBD1. J gave up 5 bases and V 3 bases, and 12 bases lay outside the gene matches. The CDR3 runs 16 residues. Germline V lookup: CDR1 MGHDK, CDR2 SYGVNS. The chain's CDR3 is CASSDLTGDSYETQYF. Here the CDR3 DNA reads TGTGCCAGCAGTGATCTTACAGGGGATTCCTATGAGACCCAGTACTTC.

Worth noting for this clonotype: Given a much more abundant clone one base away, this may be a read error. The V and J genes are TRBV9 and TRBJ1-4; D gene ambiguous. The germline V gene encodes CDR1 SGDLS and CDR2 YYNGEE. This CDR3 contains 14 residues. The CDR3 loop is CTSSVGGGLEKLFF. The CDR3 DNA is TGTACCAGCAGCGTAGGCGGCGGCTTGGAAAAACTGTTTTTT.

Ten or more counts support this clonotype. V usage is TRBV5-1 and J usage is TRBJ2-6, with D unclear. With 4 bases removed from V and 1 base from J, the gap between germline ends came to 12 bases. The CDR3 extends over 16 amino acids. Germline-derived CDR1 and CDR2 are SGHRS and YFSETQ. The DNA for the CDR3 is TGCGCCAGCAGCCCCAATCCGAGGTCTGGGGCCAACGTCCTGACTTTC. Its translation: CASSPNPRSGANVLTF.

The CDR3 coding sequence is TGTGCCAGCAACAGCCAGGGACAGGGGGAAGGCTACACCTTC. It specifies CASNSQGQGEGYTF. The chain couples TRBV28 to TRBJ1-2; TRBD1 agrees at 11 bases. CDR1 MDHEN and CDR2 SYDVKM come from the germline V gene. The CDR3 extends over 14 amino acids. J gave up 8 bases and V 7 bases, and 9 bases lay outside the gene matches.

Worth noting for this clonotype: Because it lacks the conserved phenylalanine or tryptophan at the end, this CDR3 is likely a read error. It is unclear where the CDR3 begins or ends on the DNA, so no DNA is shown, and the CDR3 is as TCRdb lists it. This chain links TRBV7-2 with TRBJ1-2. The CDR3 adds up to 12 amino acids, both ends counted. Germline CDR1 is SGHTA and CDR2 is FQGNSA. CDR3 protein: CASSRGGLAPSY.

Concerning this clonotype itself: This CDR3 is missing its conserved last phenylalanine or tryptophan, likely due to a read error. The V and J genes are TRBV10-3 and TRBJ1-1; the match to TRBD1 covers 12 bases. Germline CDR1 ENHRY, CDR2 SYGVKD. Trimming took 6 bases from V and 1 from J; bases not matched to a gene: 3. The CDR3 has 15 residues. The CDR3 loop reads CAIRGQGAENTEAFL. Here the CDR3 DNA reads TGTGCCATCAGGGGACAGGGGGCGGAGAACACTGAAGCTTTCCTT.

The V and J genes are TRBV29-1 and TRBJ1-2, with D tentatively TRBD1 (5 bases). Per germline, CDR1 SQVTM and CDR2 ANQGSEA. This CDR3 spans 14 amino acids. The V end was cut by 5 bases, the J end by 5 bases, with 18 bases between. CDR3 loop: CSVRTGGVVYGYTF. CDR3 sequence (DNA): TGCAGCGTTAGGACGGGAGGGGTCGTGTATGGCTACACCTTC.

This clonotype showed up many times. V gene TRBV19 combines with J gene TRBJ1-5; 9 bases line up with TRBD1. The CDR3 is 15 residues long. The germline CDR1 and CDR2 sequences are LNHDA and SQIVND (reference sequence). V gave up 9 bases and J gave up 4 bases; unmatched junction bases: 10. The CDR3 protein is CASSVTGGSNQPQHF. CDR3 DNA: TGTGCCAGCAGCGTAACAGGGGGCTCAAATCAGCCCCAGCATTTT. Full variable domain (outside the CDR3, taken from reference TRBV19 and TRBJ1-5): DGGITQSPKYLFRKEGQNVTLSCEQNLNHDAMYWYRQDPGQGLRLIYYSQIVNDFQKGDIAEGYSVSREKKESFPLTVTSAQKNPTAFYLCASSVTGGSNQPQHFGDGTRLSIL.

This clonotype was observed at least ten times. This chain connects TRBV7-2 to TRBJ1-2, with TRBD1 matching over 7 bases. The CDR3 runs 12 residues. Germline V CDR1 and CDR2: SGHTA, FQGNSA. The V gene end was trimmed by 6 bases and the J gene end by 8 bases; junction bases not matched to a gene: 6. CDR3 sequence (DNA): TGTGCCAGCAGAGGGGGCCCGGTGGGCTACACCTTC. Translation gives CASRGGPVGYTF.

The CDR3 loop is CASSYSMSPAPLEQYF. The CDR3 DNA reads as TGTGCCAGCAGTTACTCGATGTCACCCGCTCCTCTCGAGCAGTACTTC. The V call is TRBV6-6, the J call TRBJ2-7, with D uncertain. This CDR3 region has 16 residues. V lost 0 bases, J lost 6 bases, and 18 bases lay in between. From germline, CDR1 is MNHNY and CDR2 SVGAGI (reference sequence).

In the case of this clonotype: Because it lacks the conserved phenylalanine or tryptophan at the end, this CDR3 is likely a read error. No DNA is shown, since the ends of the CDR3 on it are uncertain; the CDR3 is the one TCRdb lists. The V call is TRBV10-3, the J call TRBJ1-3. Per germline, CDR1 ENHRY and CDR2 SYGVKD. Ends included, the CDR3 has 9 residues. CDR3 loop: CAISFPNQQ.

The V and J genes are TRBV28 and TRBJ2-7; maybe TRBD2 (6 bases). CDR3 length: 15 amino acids. The V gene lost 3 bases and the J gene lost 1 base, with 13 bases spanning the gap. The V gene's germline CDR1 is MDHEN and CDR2 SYDVKM. The CDR3 spells CASSFPLARSYEQYF. The CDR3 DNA sequence: TGTGCCAGCAGTTTCCCCCTAGCGAGGTCCTACGAGCAGTACTTC.